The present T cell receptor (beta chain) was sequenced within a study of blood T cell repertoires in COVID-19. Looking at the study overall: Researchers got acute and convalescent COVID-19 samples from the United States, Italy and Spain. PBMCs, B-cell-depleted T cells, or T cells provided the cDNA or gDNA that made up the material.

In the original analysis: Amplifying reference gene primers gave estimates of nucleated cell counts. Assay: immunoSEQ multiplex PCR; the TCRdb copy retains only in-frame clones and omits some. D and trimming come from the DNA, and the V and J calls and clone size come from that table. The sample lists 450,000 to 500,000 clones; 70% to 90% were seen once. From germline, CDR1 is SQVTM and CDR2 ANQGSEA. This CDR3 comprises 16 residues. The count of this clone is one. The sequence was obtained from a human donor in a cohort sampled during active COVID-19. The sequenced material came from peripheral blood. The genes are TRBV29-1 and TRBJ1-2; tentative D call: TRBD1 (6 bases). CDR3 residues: CGTLTDPGRLFYGYTF. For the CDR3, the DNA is TGCGGGACACTCACAGACCCCGGGCGACTTTTCTATGGCTACACCTTC.